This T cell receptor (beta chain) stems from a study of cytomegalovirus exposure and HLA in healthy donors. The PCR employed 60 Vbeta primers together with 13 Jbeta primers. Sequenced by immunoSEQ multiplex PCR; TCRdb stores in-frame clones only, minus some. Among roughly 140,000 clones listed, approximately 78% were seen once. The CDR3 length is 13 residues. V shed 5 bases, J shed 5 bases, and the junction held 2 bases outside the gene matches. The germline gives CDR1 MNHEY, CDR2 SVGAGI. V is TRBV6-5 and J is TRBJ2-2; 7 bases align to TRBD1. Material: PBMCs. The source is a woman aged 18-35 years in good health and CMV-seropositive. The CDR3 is CASSTQGTGELFF. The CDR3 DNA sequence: TGTGCCAGCAGTACACAGGGGACCGGGGAGCTGTTTTTT.